The subject of this entry is one T cell receptor beta chain. Its antigen remains unidentified. Sequenced by immunoSEQ multiplex PCR; TCRdb stores in-frame clones only, minus some. The table lists some 320,000 clones, roughly 87% of them singletons. The sample belongs to a study of cytomegalovirus exposure and HLA in healthy donors. Findings and caveats of the study: Most TCRs appeared rarely, but some public TCRs recurred in many donors.

The specimen was PBMCs. The TCR comes from a woman aged 25 to 39 in good health and CMV-seropositive.

This chain's CDR3 is CASSLRRNEKLFF. In DNA, the CDR3 is TGTGCCAGCAGTCTAAGACGGAATGAAAAACTGTTTTTT. The J gene is TRBJ1-4, the V gene TRBV6-5; no clear D gene. The CDR3 sequence is 13 residues long. The V and J ends lost 5 bases and 5 bases respectively, with 9 bases between them. CDR1 and CDR2 from the germline V gene are MNHEY and SVGAGI.